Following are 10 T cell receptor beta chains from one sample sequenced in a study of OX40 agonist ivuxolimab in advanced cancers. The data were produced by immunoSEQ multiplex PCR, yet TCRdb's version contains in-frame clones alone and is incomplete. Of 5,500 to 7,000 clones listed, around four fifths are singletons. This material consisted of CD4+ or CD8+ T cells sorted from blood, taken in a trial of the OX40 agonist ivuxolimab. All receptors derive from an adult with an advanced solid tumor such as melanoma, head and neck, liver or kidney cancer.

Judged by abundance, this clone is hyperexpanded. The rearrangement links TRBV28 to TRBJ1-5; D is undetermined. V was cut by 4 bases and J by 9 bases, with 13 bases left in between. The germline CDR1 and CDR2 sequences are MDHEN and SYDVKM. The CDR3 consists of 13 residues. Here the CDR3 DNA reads TGTGCCAGCAGTTGGAGGGCCTCCGGGCCCCAGCATTTT. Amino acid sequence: CASSWRASGPQHF. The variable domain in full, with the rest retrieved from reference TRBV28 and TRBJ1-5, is DVKVTQSSRYLVKRTGEKVFLECVQDMDHENMFWYRQDPGLGLRLIYFSYDVKMKEKGDIPEGYSVSREKKERFSLILESASTNQTSMYLCASSWRASGPQHFGDGTRLSIL.

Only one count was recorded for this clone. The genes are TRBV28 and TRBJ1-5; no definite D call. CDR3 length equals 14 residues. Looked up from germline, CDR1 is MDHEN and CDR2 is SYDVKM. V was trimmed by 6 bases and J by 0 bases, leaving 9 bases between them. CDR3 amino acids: CASRGTYSNQPQHF. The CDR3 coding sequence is TGTGCCAGCAGGGGTACTTATAGCAATCAGCCCCAGCATTTT.

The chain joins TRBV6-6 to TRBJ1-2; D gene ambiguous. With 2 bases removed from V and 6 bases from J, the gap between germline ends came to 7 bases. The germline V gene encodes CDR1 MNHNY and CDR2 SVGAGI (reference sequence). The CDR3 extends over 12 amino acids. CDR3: CASSYPENGYTF. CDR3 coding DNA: TGTGCCAGCAGTTACCCTGAGAATGGCTACACCTTC.

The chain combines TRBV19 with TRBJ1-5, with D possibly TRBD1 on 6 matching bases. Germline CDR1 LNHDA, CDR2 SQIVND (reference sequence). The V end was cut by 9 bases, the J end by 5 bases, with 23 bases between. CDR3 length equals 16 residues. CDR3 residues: CASQVGTPGGDQPQHF. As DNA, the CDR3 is TGTGCCAGCCAAGTCGGGACACCCGGAGGCGATCAGCCCCAGCATTTT.

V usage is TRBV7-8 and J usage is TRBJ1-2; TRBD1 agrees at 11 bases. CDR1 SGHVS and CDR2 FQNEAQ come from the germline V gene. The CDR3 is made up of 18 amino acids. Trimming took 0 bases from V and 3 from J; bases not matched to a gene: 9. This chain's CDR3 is CASSLALPGDRGDYGYTF. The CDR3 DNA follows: TGTGCCAGCAGCTTAGCCCTGCCCGGGGACAGGGGGGACTATGGCTACACCTTC.

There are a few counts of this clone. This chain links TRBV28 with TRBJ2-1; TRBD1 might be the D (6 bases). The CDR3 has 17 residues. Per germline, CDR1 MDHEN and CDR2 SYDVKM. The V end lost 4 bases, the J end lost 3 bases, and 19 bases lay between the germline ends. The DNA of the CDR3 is TGTGCCAGCAGTTCTCCCTCGCCCAGGGGAGACTACAATGAGCAGTTCTTC. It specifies CASSSPSPRGDYNEQFF.

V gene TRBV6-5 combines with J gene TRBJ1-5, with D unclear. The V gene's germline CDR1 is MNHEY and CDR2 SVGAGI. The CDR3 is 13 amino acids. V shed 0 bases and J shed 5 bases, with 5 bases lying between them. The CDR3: CASSYSRDQPQHF. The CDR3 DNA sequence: TGTGCCAGCAGTTACTCGAGGGATCAGCCCCAGCATTTT.

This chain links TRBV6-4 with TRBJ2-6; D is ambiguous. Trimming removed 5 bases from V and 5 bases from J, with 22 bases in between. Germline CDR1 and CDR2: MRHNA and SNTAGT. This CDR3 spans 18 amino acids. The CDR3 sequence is CASSYTATRQSRANVLTF. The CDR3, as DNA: TGTGCCAGCAGTTACACTGCCACACGACAAAGTCGGGCCAACGTCCTGACTTTC.

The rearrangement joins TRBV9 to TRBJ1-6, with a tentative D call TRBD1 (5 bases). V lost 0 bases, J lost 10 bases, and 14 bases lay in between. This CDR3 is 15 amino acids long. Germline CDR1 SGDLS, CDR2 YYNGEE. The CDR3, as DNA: TGTGCCAGCAGCGTAGCGATGGGGGTTGAATCACCCCTCCACTTT. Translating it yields CASSVAMGVESPLHF. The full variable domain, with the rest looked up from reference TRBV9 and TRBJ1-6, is DSGVTQTPKHLITATGQRVTLRCSPRSGDLSVYWYQQSLDQGLQFLIQYYNGEERAKGNILERFSAQQFPDLHSELNLSSLELGDSALYFCASSVAMGVESPLHFGNGTRLTVT.

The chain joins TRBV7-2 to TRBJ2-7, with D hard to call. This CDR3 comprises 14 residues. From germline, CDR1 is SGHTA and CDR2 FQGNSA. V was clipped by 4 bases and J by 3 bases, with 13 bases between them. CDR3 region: CASSSDGSLYEQYF. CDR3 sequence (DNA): TGTGCCAGCAGCTCCGACGGAAGCCTCTACGAGCAGTACTTC.